The following is a T cell receptor beta chain sequence with its context. Its target antigen remains unknown. Per-nucleotide qualities are absent, and no much larger clonotype sits a single base away. The CDR3 runs 18 residues from the cysteine to the phenylalanine. Left in the record is the CDR3 DNA by itself, 54 bases read in frame from the first base. The germline ends are 21 bases apart after V is trimmed by 2 bases and J by 2 bases. The germline V gene gives CDR1 as SGHVS and CDR2 as FNYEAQ. Receptors were amplified or captured by the immunoSEQ multiplex PCR assay. For the multiplex PCR, a mixture combining 60 forward primers for TCR Vbeta segments and 13 reverse primers for TCR Jbeta segments was used. The CDR3 region of rearranged TCR beta genes was amplified from genomic DNA by a multiplex PCR assay. The Illumina HiSeq System was used to sequence the amplified TCR beta libraries as 87-base-pair reads. Per the authors' processing: Across the roughly 670 repertoires, a later analysis counted 78 million or so unique TCR beta chains, roughly 11 million of which were shared by at least two donors. A nearest-neighbor algorithm error-corrected the raw reads and collapsed the reads into unique sequences, merging closely related sequences to remove PCR and sequencing errors. V, D and J gene segments were assigned by aligning CDR3 sequences to IMGT reference sequences. For a sequence to be retained, at least a six-nucleotide match to both a V gene segment and a J gene segment was required. A rearrangement counted as productive if the CDR3 had no stop codons and remained in frame with V and J, and every other rearrangement counted as non-productive. Following IMGT convention, CDR3 was defined as the stretch from the second conserved V-encoded cysteine up to the conserved J-encoded phenylalanine. The earlier analysis of around 640 of the donors excluded sequences that lacked an unambiguous match to a single V gene segment. In an earlier analysis of 500 to 750 of the donors, V segments were called functional above 56.7% productive rearrangements and were called segregating when the between-donor standard deviation exceeded 5%. A statistical classification framework was developed to diagnose cytomegalovirus status using the catalog of TCR beta chain sequences. In a later analysis, TCR nucleotide sequences were compared against IMGT/GENE-DB human TR gene sequences so that V and J genes could be assigned. A later analysis assigned CDR3 sequences and most-parsimonious VDJ recombination scenarios with the TCRdist pipeline. A later analysis defined each TCR beta chain by its CDR3 amino acid sequence plus V-gene family, and excluded reads lacking a unique V-gene family. In a later analysis, 500 to 650 highly shared, low-generation-probability nucleotide sequences were removed to address suspected cross-contamination and a sequencing artifact. In a later analysis, a clonal expansion index was calculated for each public chain from normalized within-repertoire ranks of inferred template counts. In a later analysis, generation probabilities were computed using a VDJ recombination model fitted to out-of-frame rearrangements, and the results were checked against IGoR. Hypergeometric tests were used in a later analysis to score TCR-TCR, TCR-HLA and TCR-CMV co-occurrence, with a repertoire-size bias correction applied to the TCR pairs. A later analysis estimated false discovery rates by permuting HLA or CMV assignments 20 times. A later analysis grouped co-occurring TCRs with DBSCAN, adding TCRdist sequence similarity when clustering within HLA-allele-positive subsets. Repertoires with fewer than 30,000 or more than 120,000 public chains, plus five repertoires with anomalous nucleotide sharing, were excluded from co-occurrence clustering. The table was pulled from immuneACCESS by TCRdb, which kept in-frame rearrangements only. Such tables lose some clones; where checked, under half of the loss comes from unresolved V genes, and the rest has no known cause. V, J and clone size were drawn from that table, and D and trimming were deduced from the DNA. For this sample there are about 160,000 clones; approximately 80% appear just once. Together, the top ten hold 2% to 2.5% of the sample.

This sample is drawn from a study of cytomegalovirus exposure and HLA in healthy donors (dated by TCRdb to about 2017). Regarding the research as a whole: An earlier analysis of roughly 500 of the donors reported 250 to 300 Gb of sequence data and approximately 120 million unique TCR beta sequences obtained from about 170 million T cells. About 280 gigabases of sequencing data and 70 million to 100 million unique TCR sequences made up an early release that covered several hundred HLA-typed donors. Among the approximately 400 genotyped donors, approximately 76% belonged to the genetic ancestry cluster associated with self-reported Caucasian donors. The aim of the study was to test whether cataloging public T cell receptors could identify signatures of past pathogen exposure. The study used immunosequencing to profile the T cell repertoires of more than 650 subjects and linked those repertoires to cytomegalovirus serostatus. A separate validation cohort of more than 100 different subjects was used in addition to the roughly 720-subject first cohort. High-throughput TCR immunosequencing, statistical association of individual TCRs with disease status, and machine learning were combined to predict cytomegalovirus infection status. In a later analysis, previously published TCR beta repertoires from several hundred donors were re-analyzed and high-resolution HLA genotyping was added so that TCR occurrence patterns could be studied. Rather than using new phenotypic data, the later analysis identified candidate immune exposures from TCR beta sequences and from how often those sequences occurred across donors. To decide whether each TCR beta V gene segment behaved as functional or pseudogenic, an earlier analysis of some 580 of the donors relied on high-throughput TCR beta sequencing. Donor age, sex, ethnicity and CMV serostatus were compiled together with the repertoire data. A later genetic analysis used genome-wide SNP genotypes for about 65% of the roughly 700 donors, treating that subset as a discovery cohort. All discovery cohort repertoires had been generated using a single sequencing platform. Class I and class II HLA loci were covered by the typing at four-digit resolution. The number of donors typed differed by locus, with roughly 629-640 for A, B, C, DRB1 and DQB1, roughly 520 for DQA1, 606 for DPA1, and some 470 for DPB1. A few DR-DQ haplotypes were treated as single units for association and clustering because of strong linkage in the cohort. On average, roughly 240,000 unique TCR beta nucleotide sequences were sequenced per donor among some 420 genotyped donors of the cohort, with roughly 20% of those sequences being non-productive.

Study-wide conclusions, independent of this receptor: Compared with the roughly 670-donor mean, donors in an Asian-associated ancestry cluster had fewer N-insertions in productive TCRs, according to a later genetic analysis. An earlier analysis of some 560 of the donors showed that most TCR beta V segments appeared in productive rearrangements either about 90% or about 30% of the time, which broadly matched IMGT annotations. Most CMV-associated TCR beta chains appeared to be HLA-restricted in a later analysis, and the HLA associations seemed to be driven largely by CMV exposure. Presence/absence analyses assumed roughly uniform sequencing depth across donors, an assumption that may not hold. In vitro tests confirmed that a few of the cytomegalovirus-associated TCR beta chains recognize cytomegalovirus antigens. In both the original and validation cohorts, the classifier was reported to diagnose cytomegalovirus status with high specificity and sensitivity. Specific HLA alleles were associated with about 17,000 TCR beta sequences at a false discovery rate of 0.05 in a later analysis. Strong co-occurrence of HLA alleles, especially DR and DQ, made assigning TCR associations to individual alleles difficult. Only TCR beta chains were sequenced in this cohort, and the absence of alpha or paired-chain data limited detectable features. The authors suggested that the approach could potentially be extended to other disease states and immunological phenotypes. Because HLA typing was unavailable for some donors at each locus, only the typed subset was used in association tests. Immune exposure information for the cohort was limited to CMV serostatus. V-gene and J-gene trimming of TCR beta chains was associated with a missense DCLRE1C variant in a later genetic analysis, and the association was replicated in an independent cohort. In a later analysis, HLA-associated TCR beta chains showed more clonal expansion and lower generation probabilities than non-associated chains that were equally common. Linkage disequilibrium might explain the correlated functional status among segregating V segments, but an unknown experimental factor could not be ruled out. A later analysis found that TCR association rates varied across HLA loci, with DRB1 alleles showing the most associated TCRs and HLA-C alleles the fewest. Because counts were too low, 15 to 20 rarely observed V segments, including chromosome 9 orphons, were left out of the earlier analysis of a few hundred of the donors. Most TCR sequences were observed very rarely across donors, whereas some public TCRs were present in many individuals. According to a later analysis, parvovirus B19, influenza, CMV and Epstein-Barr virus appeared linked to several top co-occurrence clusters. Some IMGT-functional V segments, including TRBV6-2 and TRBV6-3, could not be told apart with the 87-base-pair reads, so those segments were excluded. A cluster of highly shared sequence variants was judged likely to represent a technical artifact of the sequencing pipeline. A further reported finding was that TCR beta sequences accurately predicted the HLA-A and HLA-B alleles for most subjects in the first cohort. A total of 150 to 200 TCR beta chains were listed by the study as associated with cytomegalovirus.

The cohort comprised some 680 healthy bone marrow donors. At the time of sampling, every cohort member was nominally healthy, though immune exposures that went unrecorded were likely present. The donor tested CMV seropositive and was one of the 289 seropositive cohort members. A peripheral blood sample was collected from each donor, and TCR beta sequencing was performed on peripheral blood mononuclear cells. The Qiagen DNeasy Blood Extraction Kit was used to extract genomic DNA from the blood cell samples. The chain is assembled from TRBV7-6 and TRBJ1-1, and TRBD1 may be the D gene, going by 5 matching bases. This TCR was sampled from a middle-aged man in good health and CMV-seropositive. Sequencing was performed on PBMCs. In nucleotides, the sequence is TGTGCCAGCAGCTTATCACATGGTTCCATAGACAGAAACACTGAAGCTTTCTTT. Its coded protein is CASSLSHGSIDRNTEAFF.